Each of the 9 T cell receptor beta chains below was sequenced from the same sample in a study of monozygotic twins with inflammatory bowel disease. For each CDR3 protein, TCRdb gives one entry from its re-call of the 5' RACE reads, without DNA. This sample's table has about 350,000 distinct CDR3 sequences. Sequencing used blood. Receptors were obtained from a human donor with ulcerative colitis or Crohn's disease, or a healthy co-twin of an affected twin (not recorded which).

CDR3: CASSLSIAGGEQFF. This chain links TRBV5-1 with TRBJ2-1. Germline loops: CDR1 SGHRS, CDR2 YFSETQ. This CDR3 has 14 amino acids.

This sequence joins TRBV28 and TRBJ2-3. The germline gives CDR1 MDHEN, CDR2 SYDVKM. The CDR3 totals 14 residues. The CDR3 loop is CASSLSGLIDTQYF.

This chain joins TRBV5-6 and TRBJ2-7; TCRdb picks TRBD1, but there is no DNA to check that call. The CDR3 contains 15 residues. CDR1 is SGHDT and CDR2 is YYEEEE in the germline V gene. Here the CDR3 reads CASSPTDRGRNEQYF. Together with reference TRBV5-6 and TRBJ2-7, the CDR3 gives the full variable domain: DAGVTQSPTHLIKTRGQQVTLRCSPKSGHDTVSWYQQALGQGPQFIFQYYEEEERQRGNFPDRFSGHQFPNYSSELNVNALLLGDSALYLCASSPTDRGRNEQYFGPGTRLTVT.

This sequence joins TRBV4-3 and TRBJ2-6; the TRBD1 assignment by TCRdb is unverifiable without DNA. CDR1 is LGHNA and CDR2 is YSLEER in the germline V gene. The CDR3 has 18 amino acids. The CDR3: CASSQERGGPGGANVLTF.

CDR3: CASSLYAAEAFF. The V gene is TRBV7-9, the J gene TRBJ1-1. The CDR3 length is 12 residues. Germline CDR1 reads SEHNR; CDR2 reads FQNEAQ (reference sequence).

The CDR3 here is CASSQDTTKGSKNEKLFF. The rearrangement links TRBV4-1 to TRBJ1-4. The length of the CDR3 is 18 residues. Germline CDR1 reads MGHRA; CDR2 reads YSYEKL.

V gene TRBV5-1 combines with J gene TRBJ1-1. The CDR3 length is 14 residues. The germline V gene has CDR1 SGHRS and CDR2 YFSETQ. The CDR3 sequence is CASSLERANTEAFF.

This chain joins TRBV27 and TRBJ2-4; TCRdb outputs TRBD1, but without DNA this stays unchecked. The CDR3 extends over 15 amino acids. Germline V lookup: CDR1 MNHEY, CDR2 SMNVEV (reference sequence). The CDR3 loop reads CASSSGQLAKNIQYF.

This CDR3 is CASSYAGGRNTEAFF. The chain carries TRBV6-5 and TRBJ1-1. The V gene's germline CDR1 is MNHEY and CDR2 SVGAGI. The CDR3 runs to 15 residues.